This is a list of T cell receptor beta chains from one sample in a study of blood T cell repertoires in COVID-19. This table comes from immunoSEQ multiplex PCR, and its TCRdb copy is limited to in-frame clones, with some not included. The sample lists 95,000 to 150,000 clones, 77% occurring once. The sample consisted of peripheral blood. The receptors were sampled from a human donor in a cohort sampled during active COVID-19. CDR3s include the opening cysteine and the closing phenylalanine or tryptophan. The D gene is left open where the match is weak. Clone size appears in some rows only: once, few, many, or a class for an expanded clone.

V gene	D gene	J gene	clone size	CDR3 protein	CDR3 DNA
TRBV19	.	TRBJ2-7	few	CASSLQGRTYEQYF	TGTGCCAGTAGTTTACAGGGAAGGACCTACGAGCAGTACTTC
TRBV27	TRBD1	TRBJ1-5	.	CASSYRGPLYSNQPQHF	TGTGCCAGCAGTTACAGGGGCCCCCTATATAGCAATCAGCCCCAGCATTTT
TRBV24-1	TRBD2	TRBJ2-7	.	CASGRGPPPSGRAPYEQYF	TGTGCCTCGGGGCGCGGTCCGCCTCCTAGCGGAAGGGCCCCCTACGAGCAGTACTTC
TRBV6-5	TRBD1	TRBJ1-6	.	CASNGQARYNSPLHF	TGTGCCAGCAATGGACAGGCCCGATATAATTCACCCCTCCACTTT
TRBV28	TRBD1	TRBJ2-5	few	CASSSGGAETQYF	TGTGCCAGCAGTTCAGGGGGCGCTGAGACCCAGTACTTC
TRBV18	TRBD2	TRBJ2-7	few	CASSPSGGLAVYEQYF	TGTGCCAGCTCACCATCGGGAGGACTAGCGGTCTACGAGCAGTACTTC
TRBV12-5	.	TRBJ1-2	.	CASGPITENYGYTF	TGTGCTAGTGGTCCGATTACAGAGAACTATGGCTACACCTTC
TRBV7-3	.	TRBJ1-1	few	CASSLSQNTEAFF	TGTGCCAGCAGCTTAAGTCAGAACACTGAAGCTTTCTTT
TRBV4-1	.	TRBJ1-2	.	CASSQDRWNYGYTF	TGCGCCAGCAGCCAAGACAGGTGGAACTATGGCTACACCTTC
TRBV2	TRBD2	TRBJ2-7	.	CASMAGGYYEQYF	TGTGCCAGCATGGCGGGGGGTTATTACGAGCAGTACTTC
TRBV30	.	TRBJ1-1	.	CAWSDLRQGQGTEAFF	TGTGCCTGGAGTGACCTCCGCCAGGGGCAGGGCACTGAAGCTTTCTTT
TRBV6-5	.	TRBJ2-7	.	CASSYGRGPYEQYF	TGTGCCAGCAGTTATGGGCGGGGCCCCTACGAGCAGTACTTC
TRBV29-1	.	TRBJ2-7	.	CSVGIGRGHEQYF	TGCAGCGTTGGCATCGGCAGGGGTCACGAGCAGTACTTC
TRBV25-1	TRBD2	TRBJ2-1	.	CASRTSGGNEQFF	TGTGCCAGCAGGACTAGCGGGGGAAATGAGCAGTTCTTC
TRBV28	TRBD1	TRBJ1-2	.	CASKSYLTGNYGYTF	TGTGCCAGTAAGAGTTATTTGACAGGGAATTATGGCTACACCTTC
TRBV7-9	.	TRBJ1-3	.	CASSAAGGRGIYSGNTIYF	TGTGCCAGCAGCGCAGCAGGCGGCAGGGGTATCTACTCTGGAAACACCATATATTTT
TRBV10-3	TRBD1	TRBJ1-1	.	CAISEKGTDWNTEAFF	TGTGCCATCAGTGAAAAAGGGACAGACTGGAACACTGAAGCTTTCTTT
TRBV7-9	TRBD1	TRBJ1-1	once	CASSPVPGQGRYTEAFF	TGTGCCAGCAGCCCAGTCCCGGGACAGGGTCGGTACACTGAAGCTTTCTTT
TRBV18	.	TRBJ2-6	.	CASSPREGPGANVLTF	TGTGCCAGCTCACCACGTGAGGGCCCTGGGGCCAACGTCCTGACTTTC
TRBV11-2	.	TRBJ1-1	.	CASSPPQGPEAFF	TGTGCCAGCAGCCCCCCCCAGGGCCCTGAAGCTTTCTTT
TRBV13	.	TRBJ2-7	.	CASSLGDRGYEQYF	TGTGCCAGCAGCTTAGGGGACAGAGGATACGAGCAGTACTTC
TRBV2	.	TRBJ1-5	few	CASHGTFDQPQHF	TGTGCCAGCCATGGGACATTCGATCAGCCCCAGCATTTT
TRBV7-9	.	TRBJ2-7	.	CASSPLGLYEQYF	TGTGCCAGCAGCCCGTTGGGACTTTACGAGCAGTACTTC
TRBV29-1	.	TRBJ1-1	once	CSVGGRPNTEAFF	TGCAGCGTTGGAGGCCGGCCGAACACTGAAGCTTTCTTT
TRBV27	TRBD1	TRBJ1-2	.	CASTTGAYYGYTF	TGTGCCAGCACGACAGGGGCTTACTATGGCTACACCTTC
TRBV6-6	TRBD1	TRBJ1-2	.	CASSFDRVGFGYTF	TGTGCCAGCAGTTTTGACAGGGTGGGGTTCGGCTACACCTTC
TRBV27	TRBD1	TRBJ2-6	once	CASGTGLIGANVLTF	TGTGCCAGCGGGACAGGCCTTATTGGGGCCAACGTCCTGACTTTC
TRBV5-1	TRBD1	TRBJ1-1	.	CASSLGQGLGTEAFF	TGCGCCAGCAGCTTAGGACAGGGTTTGGGCACTGAAGCTTTCTTT
TRBV6-5	TRBD1	TRBJ2-7	few	CASSSGTVYEQYF	TGTGCCAGCAGTTCGGGGACAGTCTACGAGCAGTACTTC
TRBV27	TRBD2	TRBJ2-7	.	CASKDSGVYEQYF	TGTGCCAGCAAGGATAGCGGGGTATACGAGCAGTACTTC
TRBV6-5	.	TRBJ1-2	once	CASSYSRTAISGYTF	TGTGCCAGCAGTTACTCGAGGACAGCCATAAGTGGCTACACCTTC
TRBV7-9	.	TRBJ1-1	few	CASSLGAKPEAFF	TGTGCCAGCAGCTTAGGAGCCAAACCTGAAGCTTTCTTT
TRBV6-5	TRBD1	TRBJ2-7	.	CASSQENRGPEQYF	TGTGCCAGCAGTCAGGAAAACAGGGGACCCGAGCAGTACTTC
TRBV5-1	TRBD2	TRBJ2-7	.	CASSPSGTSGREVPEQYF	TGCGCCAGCAGCCCATCCGGGACTAGCGGGAGGGAGGTCCCCGAGCAGTACTTC
TRBV5-6	TRBD1	TRBJ1-2	.	CASSTVGDRGYGYTF	TGTGCCAGCAGCACTGTGGGCGACAGGGGTTATGGCTACACCTTC
TRBV6-6	.	TRBJ1-6	.	CASSPTGNSPLHF	TGTGCCAGCAGCCCAACGGGGAATTCACCCCTCCACTTT
TRBV15	.	TRBJ2-7	once	CATSPGLITYEQYF	TGTGCCACCAGTCCGGGACTTATCACCTACGAGCAGTACTTC
TRBV6-5	TRBD1	TRBJ2-1	.	CASSYRGPHNEQFF	TGTGCCAGCAGTTACAGGGGGCCCCACAATGAGCAGTTCTTC
TRBV15	.	TRBJ2-6	.	CATSKRSSGANVLTF	TGTGCCACCAGCAAACGGAGCTCTGGGGCCAACGTCCTGACTTTC